This TCR beta chain was recovered during a study of T cell changes during pregnancy in multiple sclerosis. CDR3 length equals 15 residues. V was pared by 5 bases and J by 5 bases, with 6 bases of the junction left unmatched. Germline V CDR1 and CDR2: PRHDT, FYEKMQ (reference sequence). Clones were sequenced by immunoSEQ multiplex PCR, and TCRdb holds only the in-frame ones, with some missing. The data hold roughly 47,000 clones, with roughly nine tenths observed a single time. J is TRBJ2-1 and V is TRBV13; TRBD2 agrees at 10 bases. The sample in question was CD4+ T cells from peripheral blood mononuclear cells, obtained after pregnancy. The sequence derives from a female donor with multiple sclerosis, enrolled in a pregnancy study. In nucleotides, the CDR3 is TGTGCCAGCAGCCCTCGGACTAGCGGTAACAATGAGCAGTTCTTC. The encoded protein is CASSPRTSGNNEQFF.